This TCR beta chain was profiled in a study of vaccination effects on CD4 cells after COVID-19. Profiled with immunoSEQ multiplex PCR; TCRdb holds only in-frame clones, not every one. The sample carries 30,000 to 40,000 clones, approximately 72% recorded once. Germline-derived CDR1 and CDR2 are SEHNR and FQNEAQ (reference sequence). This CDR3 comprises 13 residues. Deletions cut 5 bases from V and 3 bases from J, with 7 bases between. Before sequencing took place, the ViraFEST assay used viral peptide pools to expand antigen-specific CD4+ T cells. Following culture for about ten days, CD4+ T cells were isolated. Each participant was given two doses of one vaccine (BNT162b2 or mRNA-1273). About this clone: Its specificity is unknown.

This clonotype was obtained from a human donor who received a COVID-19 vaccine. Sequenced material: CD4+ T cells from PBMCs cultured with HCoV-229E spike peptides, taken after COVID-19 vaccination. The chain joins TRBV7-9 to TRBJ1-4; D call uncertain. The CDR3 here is CASSPRANEKLFF. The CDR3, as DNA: TGTGCCAGCAGCCCACGCGCTAATGAAAAACTGTTTTTT.